A single sample gave rise to the 23 T cell receptor beta chains below, sequenced in a study of blood T cell repertoires in COVID-19. TCRdb's table, derived via immunoSEQ multiplex PCR, lists solely in-frame clones and lacks some. The repertoire holds about 160,000 clones, with 70% to 80% as singletons. Source material: peripheral blood. The receptor source for this set is a woman aged 60 to 75 with COVID-19, enrolled during active disease.

The chain combines TRBV28 with TRBJ2-1; 9 bases match TRBD2. Per germline, CDR1 MDHEN and CDR2 SYDVKM. The CDR3 spans 17 residues. The V segment lost 3 bases and the J segment 6 bases; nucleotides outside the gene matches: 12. CDR3 sequence reads: CASSLPTSGVEVNEQFF. The CDR3 coding sequence is TGTGCCAGCAGTTTGCCGACTAGCGGAGTTGAAGTCAATGAGCAGTTCTTC.

The chain joins TRBV5-1 to TRBJ2-3; 11 bases agree with TRBD2. CDR1 and CDR2 (germline): SGHRS, YFSETQ. Trimming at V came to 1 base and at J to 4 bases, leaving 8 bases not matched to a gene. The CDR3 is made up of 17 amino acids. The CDR3 loop is CASSLMRLAGRADTQYF. In nucleotides, the CDR3 is TGCGCCAGCAGCTTGATGCGACTAGCGGGGCGAGCAGATACGCAGTATTTT.

The V and J genes are TRBV5-5 and TRBJ1-5; 9 bases line up with TRBD1. Trimming at V came to 4 bases and at J to 6 bases, leaving 11 bases not matched to a gene. Germline V gives CDR1 SGHKS, CDR2 YYEKEE (reference sequence). The CDR3 loop spans 16 amino acids. CDR3 in DNA: TGTGCCAGCAGCCAGCGGCCGGGACAGGGAAGTCAGCCCCAGCATTTT. Encoded protein: CASSQRPGQGSQPQHF.

The V and J genes are TRBV5-1 and TRBJ2-1, with D unresolved. Germline V gene sequence: CDR1 SGHRS, CDR2 YFSETQ. The CDR3 is 16 amino acids. The V gene lost 0 bases and the J gene lost 0 bases, with 10 bases spanning the gap. The CDR3 sequence: CASSLAQLGSYNEQFF. In DNA, the CDR3 is TGCGCCAGCAGCTTGGCCCAACTTGGCTCCTACAATGAGCAGTTCTTC.

The chain carries TRBV5-5 and TRBJ2-7; 7 bases match TRBD1. V lost 0 bases and J lost 3; bases outside the gene matches: 3. Germline V gives CDR1 SGHKS, CDR2 YYEKEE (reference sequence). The CDR3 has 14 amino acids. The CDR3 loop reads CASSLAGDSYEQYV. In DNA, the CDR3 is TGTGCCAGCAGCTTGGCCGGGGACAGCTACGAGCAGTACGTC.

The chain links TRBV5-1 to TRBJ2-5; D unresolved. CDR1 is SGHRS and CDR2 is YFSETQ in the germline V gene. The CDR3 extends over 14 amino acids. Deletions cut 0 bases from V and 5 bases from J, with 11 bases between. Here the CDR3 reads CASSLVPNAETQYF. In DNA, the CDR3 is TGCGCCAGCAGCTTGGTACCGAACGCGGAGACCCAGTACTTC.

V gene TRBV6-5 combines with J gene TRBJ2-3; 9 bases agree with TRBD1. The CDR3 contains 15 residues. Germline values: CDR1 MNHEY, CDR2 SVGAGI. V shed 5 bases and J 6 bases; nucleotides not matched to a gene: 9. CDR3 residues: CASSTPADRGDTQYF. CDR3 sequence (DNA): TGTGCCAGCAGTACCCCCGCCGACAGGGGGGATACGCAGTATTTT.

The chain combines TRBV7-3 with TRBJ1-1; tentative D call: TRBD1 (6 bases). Germline CDR1 SGHTA, CDR2 FQGTGA. V was clipped by 6 bases and J by 5 bases, with 16 bases between them. CDR3 size: 14 residues. As DNA, the CDR3 is TGTGCCAGCAGGATAAATCCCCAGGGGACTGAAGCTTTCTTT. This codes for CASRINPQGTEAFF.

The rearrangement uses TRBV10-1 and TRBJ2-1; D perhaps matches TRBD1 (6 bases). The germline gives CDR1 WNHNN, CDR2 SYGVQD (reference sequence). Trimming took 2 bases from V and 6 from J, leaving 14 bases between them. CDR3 length: 15 amino acids. The CDR3 protein is CASSEGRGLSNEQFF. The CDR3 DNA reads as TGCGCCAGCAGTGAGGGTAGGGGGTTGAGCAATGAGCAGTTCTTC.

The rearrangement joins TRBV30 to TRBJ2-7, with 10 bases fitting TRBD2. V shed 3 bases and J 0 bases; nucleotides not matched to a gene: 8. Germline CDR1 GTSNPN, CDR2 SVGIG (reference sequence). The length of the CDR3 is 16 residues. This CDR3 reads CAWSGLAGVSSYEQYF. The CDR3 DNA sequence: TGTGCCTGGAGCGGTCTAGCGGGAGTGAGCTCCTACGAGCAGTACTTC.

The chain is built from TRBV3-1 (or the pseudogene TRBV3-2) and TRBJ1-2, with 9 bases aligning to TRBD1. This CDR3 is 14 amino acids long. V gave up 4 bases and J gave up 4 bases; unmatched junction bases: 4. The germline CDR1 and CDR2 sequences are LGHDT and YNNKEL (reference sequence). CDR3: CASSPTGGSYGYTF. The CDR3 nucleotides are TGTGCCAGCAGCCCGACAGGGGGGTCCTATGGCTACACCTTC.

This sequence joins TRBV6-5 and TRBJ2-2; D gene uncertain. Deletions cut 0 bases from V and 3 bases from J, with 8 bases between. This CDR3 is 15 amino acids long. The germline CDR1 and CDR2 sequences are MNHEY and SVGAGI. The CDR3 here is CASSYSSTDTGELFF. CDR3 bases: TGTGCCAGCAGTTACTCGTCGACTGACACCGGGGAGCTGTTTTTT.

J is TRBJ2-5 and V is TRBV6-5; 10 positions agree with TRBD1. J was trimmed by 5 bases and V by 0 bases; bases with no gene match: 3. The germline V gene has CDR1 MNHEY and CDR2 SVGAGI. This CDR3 is built from 15 residues. CDR3 amino acids: CASSYSRTGGETQYF. CDR3 DNA: TGTGCCAGCAGTTACTCCAGGACAGGGGGGGAGACCCAGTACTTC.

The V gene is TRBV7-2, the J gene TRBJ2-7, with D perhaps TRBD2 (7 bases). V lost 7 bases, J lost 0 bases, and 19 bases lay in between. This CDR3 contains 16 residues. Germline assignment: CDR1 SGHTA and CDR2 FQGNSA. The DNA of the CDR3 is TGTGCCAGCACCCCGTCTGCGGGGGCCACCTCCTACGAGCAGTACTTC. Protein product: CASTPSAGATSYEQYF.

This clone was picked up one time. For the CDR3, the DNA is TGTGCCAGCAGCCAAGACAGCGTCTACAATGAGCAGTTCTTC. Amino acids: CASSQDSVYNEQFF. The chain joins TRBV3-1 (or the pseudogene TRBV3-2) to TRBJ2-1; no clear D. CDR3 length: 14 residues. Trimming took off 0 bases at V and 3 bases at J, with 6 bases between the two ends. The V gene's germline CDR1 is LGHDT and CDR2 YNNKEL (reference sequence).

The chain couples TRBV19 to TRBJ2-2; 14 positions match TRBD2. V shed 7 bases, J shed 7 bases, and the junction held 17 bases outside the gene matches. The CDR3 loop spans 19 amino acids. Looked up from germline, CDR1 is LNHDA and CDR2 is SQIVND (reference sequence). CDR3 residues: CASNIYAGTSGRAVGELFF. In nucleotides, the CDR3 is TGTGCCAGTAACATCTACGCCGGGACTAGCGGGAGAGCGGTCGGGGAGCTGTTTTTT.

The chain combines TRBV5-6 with TRBJ2-1; no definite D call. This CDR3 spans 14 amino acids. CDR1 is SGHDT and CDR2 is YYEEEE in the germline V gene. Between the trimmed V and J ends, which lost 0 bases and 8 bases, there was a span of 12 bases. CDR3 coding DNA: TGTGCCAGCAGCTTGGGAGGCACATGGGATGAGCAGTTCTTC. It yields the protein CASSLGGTWDEQFF.

This chain connects TRBV30 to TRBJ1-2, with no clear D. V gave up 2 bases and J gave up 4 bases, with 17 bases separating them. This CDR3 is built from 15 residues. The germline V gene has CDR1 GTSNPN and CDR2 SVGIG (reference sequence). In nucleotides, the CDR3 is TGTGCCTGGAGTAATACTCAGGCCTCCCGCTATGGCTACACCTTC. This gives the protein CAWSNTQASRYGYTF.

The chain couples TRBV5-1 to TRBJ1-5, with TRBD1 as a possible D gene (5 bases). Germline values: CDR1 SGHRS, CDR2 YFSETQ. With 4 bases removed from V and 7 bases from J, the gap between germline ends came to 18 bases. This CDR3 has 15 amino acids. The CDR3, as DNA: TGCGCCAGCAGCCCGACGGCCGGTGGGGCCCAGCCCCAGCATTTT. Its protein product is CASSPTAGGAQPQHF.

A note on this clone: At one boundary the junction diverges from the germline segment, which might be a read error. V is TRBV5-8 and J is TRBJ1-2; tentatively, D is TRBD1 (6 bases). This CDR3 is 12 amino acids long. In germline, CDR1 is SGHTS, CDR2 YDEGEE. This chain's CDR3 is CASSQQYRVSRF. The CDR3 DNA follows: TGTGCCAGCAGCCAACAGTACAGGGTTAGCCGGTTC. The complete variable domain, with remaining parts taken from reference TRBV5-8 and TRBJ1-2, reads EAGVTQSPTHLIKTRGQQATLRCSPISGHTSVYWYQQALGLGLQFLLWYDEGEERNRGNFPPRFSGRQFPNYSSELNVNALELEDSALYLCASSQQYRVSRFGSGTRLTVV.

The count of this clone is one. V is TRBV7-9 and J is TRBJ2-2; D remains ambiguous. The germline V gene has CDR1 SEHNR and CDR2 FQNEAQ (reference sequence). Deletions cut 5 bases from V and 6 bases from J, with 7 bases between. CDR3 size: 12 residues. The CDR3 bases are TGTGCCAGCAGCCCAGGCCCCGGGGAGCTGTTTTTT. It is translated as CASSPGPGELFF.

The chain couples TRBV7-2 to TRBJ2-3; 10 positions agree with TRBD2. Germline loops: CDR1 SGHTA, CDR2 FQGNSA. V lost 3 bases, J lost 3 bases, and 6 bases stayed unmatched. This CDR3 has 16 amino acids. CDR3 protein: CASSFGRTSGTDTQYF. The CDR3 bases are TGTGCCAGCAGCTTCGGGCGGACTAGCGGTACAGATACGCAGTATTTT.

This clone was found once. The same CDR3 is also encoded by other DNA sequences in this sample. The chain employs TRBV5-5 and TRBJ1-2, with 7 nucleotides matching TRBD1. CDR1 and CDR2 from the germline V gene are SGHKS and YYEKEE (reference sequence). The CDR3 covers 13 residues. J lost 3 bases, V lost 2 bases, and 1 base had no gene match. Here the CDR3 reads CASSLTGDYGYTF. Here the CDR3 DNA reads TGTGCCAGCAGCTTAACAGGGGACTATGGCTACACCTTC.